This T cell receptor beta chain appears in the sequencing data of a study of OX40 agonist ivuxolimab in advanced cancers. Study-level findings and limits: Some patients who did not respond also had low normalized T-cell clonal expansion. More expanded clones were seen, on average, in CD8+ T cells than in CD4+.

Notes on this clone: Its target is unknown.

Generated by immunoSEQ multiplex PCR, the TCRdb table keeps only in-frame clones and is missing some. The table has around 68,000 clones, approximately 91% seen once. The CDR3 contains 16 residues. The germline V gene encodes CDR1 ENHRY and CDR2 SYGVKD. Trimming removed 3 bases from V and 3 bases from J; junction bases left unmatched: 3. The V call is TRBV10-3, the J call TRBJ2-3; 13 positions agree with TRBD2. The source was CD4+ or CD8+ T cells sorted from blood, collected in a trial of the OX40 agonist ivuxolimab. This clonotype was obtained from an adult with an advanced solid tumor such as melanoma, head and neck, liver or kidney cancer. This CDR3 is CAISDGTSGATDTQYF. The CDR3 DNA is TGTGCCATCAGTGATGGGACTAGCGGGGCTACAGATACGCAGTATTTT.